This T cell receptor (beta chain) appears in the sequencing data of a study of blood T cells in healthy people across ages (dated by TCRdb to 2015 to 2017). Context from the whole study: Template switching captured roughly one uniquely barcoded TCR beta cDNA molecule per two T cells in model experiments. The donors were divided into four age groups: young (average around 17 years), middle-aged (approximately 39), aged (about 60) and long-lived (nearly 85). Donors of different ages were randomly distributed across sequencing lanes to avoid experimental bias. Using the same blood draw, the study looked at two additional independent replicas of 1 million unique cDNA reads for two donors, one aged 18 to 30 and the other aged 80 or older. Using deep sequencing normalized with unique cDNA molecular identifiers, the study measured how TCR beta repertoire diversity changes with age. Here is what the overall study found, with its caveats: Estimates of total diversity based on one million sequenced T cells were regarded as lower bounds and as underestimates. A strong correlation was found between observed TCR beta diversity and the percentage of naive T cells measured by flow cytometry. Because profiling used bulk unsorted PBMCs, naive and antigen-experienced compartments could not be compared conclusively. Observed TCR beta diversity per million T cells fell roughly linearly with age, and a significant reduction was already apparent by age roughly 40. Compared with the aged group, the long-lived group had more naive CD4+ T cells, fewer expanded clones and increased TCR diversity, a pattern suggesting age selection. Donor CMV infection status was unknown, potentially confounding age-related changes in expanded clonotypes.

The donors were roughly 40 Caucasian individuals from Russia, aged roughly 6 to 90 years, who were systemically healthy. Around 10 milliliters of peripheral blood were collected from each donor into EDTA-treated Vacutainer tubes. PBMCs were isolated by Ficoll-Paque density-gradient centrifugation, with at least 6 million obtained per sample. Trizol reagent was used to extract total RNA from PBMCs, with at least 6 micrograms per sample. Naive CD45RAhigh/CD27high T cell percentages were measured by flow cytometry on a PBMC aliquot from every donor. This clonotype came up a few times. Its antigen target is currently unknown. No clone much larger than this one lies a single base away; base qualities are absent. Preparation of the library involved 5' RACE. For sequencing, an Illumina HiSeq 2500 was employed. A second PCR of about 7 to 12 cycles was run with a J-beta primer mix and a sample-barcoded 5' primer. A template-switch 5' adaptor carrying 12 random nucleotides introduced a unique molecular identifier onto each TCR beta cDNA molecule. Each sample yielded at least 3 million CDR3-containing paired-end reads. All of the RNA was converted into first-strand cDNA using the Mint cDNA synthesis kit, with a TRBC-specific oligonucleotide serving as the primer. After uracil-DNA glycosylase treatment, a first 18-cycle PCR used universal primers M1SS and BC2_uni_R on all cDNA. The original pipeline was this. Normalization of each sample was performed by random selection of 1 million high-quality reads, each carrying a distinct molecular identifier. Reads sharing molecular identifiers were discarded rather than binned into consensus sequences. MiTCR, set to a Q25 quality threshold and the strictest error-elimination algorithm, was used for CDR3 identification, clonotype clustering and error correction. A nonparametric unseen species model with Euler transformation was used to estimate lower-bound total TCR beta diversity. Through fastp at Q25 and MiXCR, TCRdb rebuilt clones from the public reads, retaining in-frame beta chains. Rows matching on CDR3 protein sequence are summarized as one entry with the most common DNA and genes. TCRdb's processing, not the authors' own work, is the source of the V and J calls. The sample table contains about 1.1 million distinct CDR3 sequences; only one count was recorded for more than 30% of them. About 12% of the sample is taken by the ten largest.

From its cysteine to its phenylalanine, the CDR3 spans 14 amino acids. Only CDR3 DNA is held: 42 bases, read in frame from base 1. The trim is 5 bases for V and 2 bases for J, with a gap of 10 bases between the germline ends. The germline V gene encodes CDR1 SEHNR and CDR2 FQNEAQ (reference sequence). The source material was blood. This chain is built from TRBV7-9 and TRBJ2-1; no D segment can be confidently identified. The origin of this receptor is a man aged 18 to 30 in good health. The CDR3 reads CASSPTGPYNEQFF. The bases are TGTGCCAGCAGCCCGACGGGCCCCTACAATGAGCAGTTCTTC. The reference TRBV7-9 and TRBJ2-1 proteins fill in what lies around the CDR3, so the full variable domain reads DTGVSQNPRHKITKRGQNVTFRCDPISEHNRLYWYRQTLGQGPEFLTYFQNEAQLEKSRLLSDRFSAERPKGSFSTLEIQRTEQGDSAMYLCASSPTGPYNEQFFGPGTRLTVL.